This TCR beta chain was profiled in a study of preoperative IRX-2 immunotherapy in early breast cancer. TCRdb's copy holds only in-frame clones and misses some; the assay was immunoSEQ multiplex PCR. The data show around 34,000 clones, about 95% seen once. Treatment meaning: preoperative locoregional IRX-2 cytokine immunotherapy. Patients received preoperative, locoregional IRX-2 cytokine immunotherapy in a phase Ib study. CDR1 and CDR2 (germline): MGHRA, YSYEKL. V lost 0 bases, J lost 0 bases, and 9 bases lay in between. The CDR3 runs to 15 residues. This sequence originates from a human donor with breast cancer. The chain is built from TRBV4-1 and TRBJ2-7; tentatively, D is TRBD2 (6 bases). Collection of the sample occurred from a patient treated with IRX-2 immunotherapy. CDR3 amino acids: CASSQDPGDSYEQYF. The DNA for the CDR3 is TGCGCCAGCAGCCAAGATCCGGGGGACTCCTACGAGCAGTACTTC.